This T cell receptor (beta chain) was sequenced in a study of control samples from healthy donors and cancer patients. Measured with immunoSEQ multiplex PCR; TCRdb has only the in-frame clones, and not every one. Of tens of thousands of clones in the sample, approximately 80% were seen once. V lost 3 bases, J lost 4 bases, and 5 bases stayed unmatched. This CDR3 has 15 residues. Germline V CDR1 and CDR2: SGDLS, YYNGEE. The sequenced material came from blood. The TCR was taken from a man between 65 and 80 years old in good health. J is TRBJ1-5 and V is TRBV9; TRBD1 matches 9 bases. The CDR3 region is CASSGGQGVNQPQHF. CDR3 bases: TGTGCCAGCAGCGGGGGACAGGGAGTGAATCAGCCCCAGCATTTT.